A selection of T cell receptor beta chains follows, all from one sample in a study of T cell changes during pregnancy in multiple sclerosis. TCRdb's copy holds only in-frame clones and misses some; the assay was immunoSEQ multiplex PCR. Among 90,000 to 100,000 clones listed, around 93% were seen once. Here the sequenced sample was peripheral blood, taken in the third trimester of pregnancy. Source of these receptors: a female donor with multiple sclerosis, enrolled in a pregnancy study. CDR3s include the opening cysteine and the closing phenylalanine or tryptophan. A D gene is named only where the DNA matches it firmly. Clone size is shown for a subset of rows, as once, few, many or a class of expanded clone.

TRBV19,TRBJ1-4,-,TRBD1,TGTGCCAGTAGTACCGGGACAGGGAGAGAAAAACTGTTTTTT,CASSTGTGREKLFF
TRBV28,TRBJ1-2,-,-,TGTGCCAGCACTTCTGGCGGAAACTATGGCTACACCTTC,CASTSGGNYGYTF
TRBV5-4,TRBJ1-1,-,-,TGTGCCAGCAGCTTCAGGGTGGGCACTGAAGCTTTCTTT,CASSFRVGTEAFF
TRBV30,TRBJ2-7,-,-,TGTGCCTGGAGTTGGAACAGATACGAGCAGTACTTC,CAWSWNRYEQYF
TRBV5-1,TRBJ2-7,-,TRBD2,TGCGCCAGCAGCTTGGATCCCCCGGGAGGGCCGGGCGAGCAGTACTTC,CASSLDPPGGPGEQYF
TRBV2,TRBJ1-2,-,-,TGTGCCAGCGGGGGGGTCGCTAACTATGGCTACACCTTC,CASGGVANYGYTF
TRBV15,TRBJ2-1,once,-,TGTGCCACCAGCAGAGATGGGGGCGGGAGCTCCTACAATGAGCAGTTCTTC,CATSRDGGGSSYNEQFF
TRBV19,TRBJ1-5,-,TRBD1,TGTGCCAGTAGTCCGACAGGGATTCAGCCCCAGCATTTT,CASSPTGIQPQHF
TRBV18,TRBJ2-7,-,-,TGTGCCAGCTCACCAGACGGGAGACCCCGCTACGAGCAGTACTTC,CASSPDGRPRYEQYF
TRBV19,TRBJ2-3,-,TRBD2,TGTGCCAGCTCCACGGGGGGAGATACGCAGTATTTT,CASSTGGDTQYF
TRBV25-1,TRBJ2-7,-,-,TGTGCCAGCAGTCAGGTAACCCCCCACGAGCAGTACTTC,CASSQVTPHEQYF
TRBV29-1,TRBJ2-5,once,TRBD2,TGCAGCGTTGGACGGACTAGCGGAAGACAGCAGACCCAGTACTTC,CSVGRTSGRQQTQYF
TRBV19,TRBJ2-7,-,-,TGTGCCAGTAGTCCTAGCGACTATTACGAGCAGTACTTC,CASSPSDYYEQYF
TRBV27,TRBJ2-7,once,TRBD1,TGTGCCAGCAGTTCCCCCCTTCGACAGGGCTCTCACGAGCAGTACTTC,CASSSPLRQGSHEQYF
TRBV18,TRBJ2-1,-,-,TGTGCCAGCTCACCCCTAGGGACAGCGAGACTAGCCTACAATGAGCAGTTCTTC,CASSPLGTARLAYNEQFF
TRBV4-1,TRBJ1-5,-,-,TGCGCCAGCAGCCTGGGGGGGTCCGCGCCCCAGCATTTT,CASSLGGSAPQHF
TRBV29-1,TRBJ2-7,-,TRBD2,TGCAGCGTTGGGTTCCGAGCGGGAGCCCCCTACGAGCAGTACTTC,CSVGFRAGAPYEQYF
TRBV2,TRBJ2-7,-,TRBD1,TGTGCCAGCAGTGAAAGGCCGCACTGGGCTACAGGACAGGCTTCCTACGAGCAGTACTTC,CASSERPHWATGQASYEQYF
TRBV6-6,TRBJ1-1,-,-,TGTGCCAGCAGGTCCCGACTGGGTGAAGCTTTCTTT,CASRSRLGEAFF
TRBV28,TRBJ1-4,-,-,TGTGCCAGCAGTTTAACAAGCACCAACAGTGAAAAACTGTTTTTT,CASSLTSTNSEKLFF
TRBV27,TRBJ2-3,-,-,TGTGCCAGCAACGTCCAGGGAGGTCGTGGAGATACGCAGTATTTT,CASNVQGGRGDTQYF
TRBV4-1,TRBJ2-7,-,-,TGCGCCAGCAGCCAAGATAACTACATGGCCTACGAGCAGTACTTC,CASSQDNYMAYEQYF
TRBV7-9,TRBJ1-4,-,-,TGTGCCAGCAGCCCACTACAGGGAACTAATGAAAAACTGTTTTTT,CASSPLQGTNEKLFF
TRBV18,TRBJ1-2,-,TRBD1,TGTGCCAGCTCGGAGAGGACAGGGGAAAACTATGGCTACACCTTC,CASSERTGENYGYTF
TRBV4-2,TRBJ2-5,-,TRBD2,TGTGCCAGCAGCCAAGTATTACGGACTAGCGGGAGGGCCGGGGAGACCCAGTACTTC,CASSQVLRTSGRAGETQYF
TRBV5-1,TRBJ2-3,-,TRBD2,TGCGCCAGCAGCTTGGTGTTAGCGGGTCTCACAGATACGCAGTATTTT,CASSLVLAGLTDTQYF
TRBV15,TRBJ1-3,-,-,TGTGCCACCAGCAGAGATCATAGCAGCTCTGGAAACACCATATATTTT,CATSRDHSSSGNTIYF
TRBV11-3,TRBJ2-5,-,TRBD1,TGTGCCAGCAGCACCGGGACAGGAGGCCGGGAGACCCAGTACTTC,CASSTGTGGRETQYF
TRBV29-1,TRBJ2-3,-,-,TGCAGCGTTGAAGTTGGCAGGGGAAGAGTCACAGATACGCAGTATTTT,CSVEVGRGRVTDTQYF
TRBV29-1,TRBJ2-3,once,TRBD1,TGCAGCGTCCCACCGGGACAGGGATTAGATACGCAGTATTTT,CSVPPGQGLDTQYF
TRBV2,TRBJ2-3,once,TRBD2,TGTGCCAGCAGCCCATCTCTAGCGGAAGCACGAGATACGCAGTATTTT,CASSPSLAEARDTQYF
TRBV10-3,TRBJ2-7,-,-,TGTGCCATCAGGGAGGGCCCCAACGAGCAGTACTTC,CAIREGPNEQYF
TRBV5-1,TRBJ2-7,-,TRBD2,TGCGCCAGCAGCTTAACTAGCGGGAGTTACGAGCAGTACTTC,CASSLTSGSYEQYF
TRBV5-4,TRBJ2-1,-,TRBD2,TGTGCCAGCAGCGGGCCTCGTGCGGGAGGGGTGCGTGAGCAGTTCTTC,CASSGPRAGGVREQFF
TRBV19,TRBJ2-6,once,-,TGTGCCAGTAGTATGGAGGAGGGACCCGGTGCCGTCCTGACTTTC,CASSMEEGPGAVLTF
TRBV28,TRBJ2-7,-,TRBD1,TGTGCCAGCATAAACAGGGGCGGCGAGCAGTACTTC,CASINRGGEQYF
TRBV2,TRBJ1-5,-,TRBD1,TGTGCCAGCAGTGACGGGACAGCCAGTTTGCCCCAGCATTTT,CASSDGTASLPQHF
TRBV19,TRBJ2-3,-,TRBD2,TGTGCCAGTAAACTAGCGGGAGACACAGATACGCAGTATTTT,CASKLAGDTDTQYF
TRBV6-5,TRBJ2-5,once,-,TGTGCCAGCAGCAAAGCAGGGCGGGAGACCCAGTACTTC,CASSKAGRETQYF
TRBV28,TRBJ1-1,-,-,TGTGCCAGCAGTTTATTGAGCACTGAAGCTTTCTTT,CASSLLSTEAFF
TRBV19,TRBJ1-5,few,-,TGTGCCAGTAGTATAACAGGTAGTAGCAATCAGCCCCAGCATTTT,CASSITGSSNQPQHF
TRBV7-9,TRBJ2-2,-,-,TGTGCCAGCAGCTTAACCCTAACTTTGAACACCGGGGAGCTGTTTTTT,CASSLTLTLNTGELFF
TRBV7-9,TRBJ2-7,-,TRBD1,TGTGCCAGCAGCTTAGCGATTGGACAGGGGGTGACCTTGCCCTACGAGCAGTACTTC,CASSLAIGQGVTLPYEQYF
TRBV15,TRBJ1-5,-,-,TGTGCCACCAGCAGAGAGGAGGGGATGCCGATACCTCTGCCCCAGCATTTT,CATSREEGMPIPLPQHF
TRBV4-3,TRBJ2-5,once,TRBD1,TGCGCCAGCAGCCCTGGACAGGGTCGAGAGACCCAGTACTTC,CASSPGQGRETQYF
TRBV5-4,TRBJ2-5,-,TRBD1,TGTGCCAGCAGCATTGGGCAGGGGGCCCAAGAGACCCAGTACTTC,CASSIGQGAQETQYF
TRBV2,TRBJ2-7,-,-,TGTGCCAGCAGTAGGGGGAGGGAGGGCGGCTACGAGCAGTACTTC,CASSRGREGGYEQYF
TRBV16,TRBJ1-5,-,-,TGTGCCAGCAGCCAATTCACTGCGGGTCCCAATGGGGGCAATCAGCCCCAGCATTTT,CASSQFTAGPNGGNQPQHF
TRBV27,TRBJ1-5,-,TRBD1,TGTGCCAGCAGTTACCGGACAGGGGGCGATCAGCCCCAGCATTTT,CASSYRTGGDQPQHF
TRBV5-1,TRBJ2-5,-,-,TGCGCCAGCAGCTTGTACGGAGAAGGGACCCAGTACTTC,CASSLYGEGTQYF
TRBV5-6,TRBJ2-1,-,-,TGTGCCAGCAGCTTAACCGGGAGCAATGAGCAGTTCTTC,CASSLTGSNEQFF
TRBV6-5,TRBJ2-7,once,TRBD2,TGTGCCAGCAGTTACTCCGGACTAGCGGGAGACGAGCAGTACTTC,CASSYSGLAGDEQYF
TRBV5-1,TRBJ2-6,once,-,TGCGCCAGCAGCCTGAGGACCGGGGGCTCTGGGGCCAACGTCCTGACTTTC,CASSLRTGGSGANVLTF